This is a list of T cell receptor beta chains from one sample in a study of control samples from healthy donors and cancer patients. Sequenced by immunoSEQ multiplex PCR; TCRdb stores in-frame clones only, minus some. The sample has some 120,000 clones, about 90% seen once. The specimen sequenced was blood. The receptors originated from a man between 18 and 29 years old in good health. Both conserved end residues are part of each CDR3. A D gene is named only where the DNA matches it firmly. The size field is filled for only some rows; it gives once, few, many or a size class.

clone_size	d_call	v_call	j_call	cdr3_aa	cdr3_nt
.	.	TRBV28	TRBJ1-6	CASNLRWANSPLHF	TGTGCCAGCAATCTCCGGTGGGCAAATTCACCCCTCCACTTT
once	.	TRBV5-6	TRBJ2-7	CASSLSGSSYEQYF	TGTGCCAGCAGCTTAAGTGGGAGCTCCTACGAGCAGTACTTC
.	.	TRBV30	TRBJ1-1	CAWSPMGHPRDTEAFF	TGTGCCTGGAGTCCCATGGGACACCCCAGGGACACTGAAGCTTTCTTT
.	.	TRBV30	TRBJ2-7	CAWSLEANSYEQYF	TGTGCCTGGAGTCTCGAGGCGAACTCCTACGAGCAGTACTTC
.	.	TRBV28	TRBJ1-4	CASSLREPTNEKLFF	TGTGCCAGCAGTTTACGTGAACCAACTAATGAAAAACTGTTTTTT
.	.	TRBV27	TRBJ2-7	CASSWIGDYEQYF	TGTGCCAGCAGTTGGATCGGAGACTACGAGCAGTACTTC
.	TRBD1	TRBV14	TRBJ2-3	CASRRQGAKDTQYF	TGTGCCAGCAGGAGACAGGGGGCGAAAGATACGCAGTATTTT
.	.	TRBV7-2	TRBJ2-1	CATNSGGQDEQFF	TGTGCCACCAACTCTGGGGGGCAGGATGAGCAGTTCTTC
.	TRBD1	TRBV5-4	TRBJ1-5	CASSHGGDRPQPQHF	TGTGCCAGCAGCCACGGGGGGGACAGGCCCCAGCCCCAGCATTTT
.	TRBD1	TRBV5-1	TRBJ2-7	CASSLASGTGTYEQYF	TGCGCCAGCAGCTTGGCCTCGGGGACAGGGACCTACGAGCAGTACTTC
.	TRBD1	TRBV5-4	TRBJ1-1	CASSLRIVGQFHTEAFF	TGTGCCAGCAGCTTGAGAATAGTGGGACAGTTCCACACTGAAGCTTTCTTT
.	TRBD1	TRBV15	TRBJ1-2	CATSRGDRSDQTYTF	TGTGCCACCAGCAGAGGGGACAGGTCAGACCAAACCTACACCTTC
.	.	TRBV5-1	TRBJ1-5	CASSLEGGQPQHF	TGCGCCAGCAGCTTGGAGGGGGGACAGCCCCAGCATTTT
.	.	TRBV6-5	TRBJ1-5	CASGGWGNSNQPQHF	TGTGCCAGCGGGGGGTGGGGGAATAGCAATCAGCCCCAGCATTTT
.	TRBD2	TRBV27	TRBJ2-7	CASSAAPAGVVEQYF	TGTGCCAGCAGTGCTGCTCCAGCGGGAGTTGTCGAGCAGTACTTC
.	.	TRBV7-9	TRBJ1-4	CASSLATGLTNEKLFF	TGTGCCAGCAGCTTGGCCACAGGGCTTACTAATGAAAAACTGTTTTTT